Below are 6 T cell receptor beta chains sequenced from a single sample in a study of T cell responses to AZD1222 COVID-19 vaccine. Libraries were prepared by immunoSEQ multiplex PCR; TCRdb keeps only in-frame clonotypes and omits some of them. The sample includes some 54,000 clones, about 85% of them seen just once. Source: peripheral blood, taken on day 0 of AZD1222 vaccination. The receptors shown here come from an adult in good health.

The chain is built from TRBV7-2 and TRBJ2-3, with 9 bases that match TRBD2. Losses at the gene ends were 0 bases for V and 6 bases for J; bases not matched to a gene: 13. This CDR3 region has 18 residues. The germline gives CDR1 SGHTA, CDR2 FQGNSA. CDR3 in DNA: TGTGCCAGCAGCTTAGCTAGTAGCGGGGGCCTGATTCGGGATACGCAGTATTTT. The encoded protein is CASSLASSGGLIRDTQYF.

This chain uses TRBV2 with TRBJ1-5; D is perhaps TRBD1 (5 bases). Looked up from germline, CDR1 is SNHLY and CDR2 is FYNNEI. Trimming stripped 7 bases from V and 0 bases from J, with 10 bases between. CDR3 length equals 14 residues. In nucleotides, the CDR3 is TGTGCCAGCAAGTTGGGGCCTAGCAATCAGCCCCAGCATTTT. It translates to CASKLGPSNQPQHF.

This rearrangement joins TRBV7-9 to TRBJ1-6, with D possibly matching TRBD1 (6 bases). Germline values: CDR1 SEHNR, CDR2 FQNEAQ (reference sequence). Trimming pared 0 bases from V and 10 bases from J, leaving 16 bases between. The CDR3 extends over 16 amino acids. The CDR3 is CASSLAVGTGLSPLHF. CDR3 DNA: TGTGCCAGCAGCTTAGCGGTAGGCACAGGGCTGTCACCCCTCCACTTT.

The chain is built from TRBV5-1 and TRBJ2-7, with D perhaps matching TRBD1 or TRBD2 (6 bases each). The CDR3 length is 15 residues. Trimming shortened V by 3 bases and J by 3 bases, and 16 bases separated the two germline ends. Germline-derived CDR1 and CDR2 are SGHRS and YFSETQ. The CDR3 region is CASSSVFRGRYEQYF. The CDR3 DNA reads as TGCGCCAGCAGCTCGGTGTTTCGGGGGCGCTACGAGCAGTACTTC.

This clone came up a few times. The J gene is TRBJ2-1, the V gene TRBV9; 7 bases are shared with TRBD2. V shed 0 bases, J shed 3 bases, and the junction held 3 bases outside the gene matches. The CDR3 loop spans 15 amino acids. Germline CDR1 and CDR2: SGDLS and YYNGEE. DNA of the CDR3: TGTGCCAGCAGCGTAGTGGGGGGGATCTACAATGAGCAGTTCTTC. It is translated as CASSVVGGIYNEQFF.

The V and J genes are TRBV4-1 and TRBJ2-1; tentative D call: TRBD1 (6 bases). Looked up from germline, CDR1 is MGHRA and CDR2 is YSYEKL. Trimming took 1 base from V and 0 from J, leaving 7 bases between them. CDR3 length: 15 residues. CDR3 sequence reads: CASSQAGASYNEQFF. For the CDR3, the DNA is TGCGCCAGCAGCCAAGCAGGGGCCTCCTACAATGAGCAGTTCTTC.